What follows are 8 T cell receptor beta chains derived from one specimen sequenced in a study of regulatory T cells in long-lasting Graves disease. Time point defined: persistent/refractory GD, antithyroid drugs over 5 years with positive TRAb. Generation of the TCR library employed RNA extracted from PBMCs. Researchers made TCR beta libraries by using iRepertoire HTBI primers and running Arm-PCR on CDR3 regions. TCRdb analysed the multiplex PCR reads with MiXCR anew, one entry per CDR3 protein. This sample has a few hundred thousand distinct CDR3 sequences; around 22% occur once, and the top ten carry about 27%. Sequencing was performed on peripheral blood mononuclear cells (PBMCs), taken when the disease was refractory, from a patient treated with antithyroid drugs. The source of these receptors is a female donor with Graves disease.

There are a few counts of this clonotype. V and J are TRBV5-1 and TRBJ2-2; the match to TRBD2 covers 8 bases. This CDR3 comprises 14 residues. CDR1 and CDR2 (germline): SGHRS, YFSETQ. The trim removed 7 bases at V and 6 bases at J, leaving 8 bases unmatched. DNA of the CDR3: TGCGCCAGCCATCAGCGGGAGTACCCCGGGGAGCTGTTTTTT. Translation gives CASHQREYPGELFF.

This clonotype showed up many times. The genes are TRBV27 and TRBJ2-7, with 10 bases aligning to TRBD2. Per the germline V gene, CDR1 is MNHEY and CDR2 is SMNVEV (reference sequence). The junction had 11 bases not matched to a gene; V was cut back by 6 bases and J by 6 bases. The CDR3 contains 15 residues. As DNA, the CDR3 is TGTGCCAGCAGGGAACTAGCGGGACCAGGGGCCGAGCAGTACTTC. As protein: CASRELAGPGAEQYF.

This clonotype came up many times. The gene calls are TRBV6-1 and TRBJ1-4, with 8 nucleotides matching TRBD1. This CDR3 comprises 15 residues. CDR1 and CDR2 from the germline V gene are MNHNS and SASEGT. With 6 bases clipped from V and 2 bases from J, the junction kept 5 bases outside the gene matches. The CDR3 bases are TGTGCCAGCAGACAGGACAGGGCCACTAATGAAAAACTGTTTTTT. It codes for CASRQDRATNEKLFF.

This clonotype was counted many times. The CDR3 protein is CSAIMGAEAFF. DNA of the CDR3: TGCAGCGCTATAATGGGCGCTGAAGCTTTCTTT. V is TRBV29-1 and J is TRBJ1-1; unclear D gene. V was trimmed by 7 bases and J by 6 bases, leaving 12 bases between them. The CDR3 runs 11 residues. CDR1 and CDR2 (germline): SQVTM, ANQGSEA.

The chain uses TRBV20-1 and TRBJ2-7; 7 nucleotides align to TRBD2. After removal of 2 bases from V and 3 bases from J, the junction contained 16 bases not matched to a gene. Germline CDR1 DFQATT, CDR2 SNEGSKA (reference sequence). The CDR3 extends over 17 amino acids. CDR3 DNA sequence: TGCAGTGCTAGATACCCCTACCAGGCTAGCGGACACTACGAGCAGTACTTC. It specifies CSARYPYQASGHYEQYF.

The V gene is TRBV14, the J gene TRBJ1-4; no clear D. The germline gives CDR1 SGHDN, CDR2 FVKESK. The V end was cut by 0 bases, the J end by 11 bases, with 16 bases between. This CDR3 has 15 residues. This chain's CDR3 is CASSQERVLGGKLFF. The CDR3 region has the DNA TGTGCCAGCAGCCAAGAGCGGGTGTTGGGTGGCAAACTGTTTTTT.

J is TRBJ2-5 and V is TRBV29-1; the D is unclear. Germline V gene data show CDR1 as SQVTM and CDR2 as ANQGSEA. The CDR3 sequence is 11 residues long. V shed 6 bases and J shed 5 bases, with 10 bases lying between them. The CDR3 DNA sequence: TGCAGCGTCGACCTAGGGGAGACCCAGTACTTC. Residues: CSVDLGETQYF.

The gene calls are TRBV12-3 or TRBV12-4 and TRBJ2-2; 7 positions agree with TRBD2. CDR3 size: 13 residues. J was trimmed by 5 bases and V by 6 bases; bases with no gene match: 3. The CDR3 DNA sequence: TGTGCCAGCAGAGCCGGGGGGACCGGGGAGCTGTTTTTT. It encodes CASRAGGTGELFF.